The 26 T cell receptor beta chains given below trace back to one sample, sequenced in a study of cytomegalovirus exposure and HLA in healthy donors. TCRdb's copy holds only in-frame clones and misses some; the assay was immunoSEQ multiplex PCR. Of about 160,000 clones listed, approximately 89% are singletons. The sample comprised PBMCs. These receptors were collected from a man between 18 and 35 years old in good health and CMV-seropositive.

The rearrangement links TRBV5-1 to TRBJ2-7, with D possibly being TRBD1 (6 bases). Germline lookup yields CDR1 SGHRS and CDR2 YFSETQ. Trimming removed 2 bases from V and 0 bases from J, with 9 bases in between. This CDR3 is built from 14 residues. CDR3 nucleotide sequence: TGCGCCAGCAGCTTAGGGGACAACTCCTACGAGCAGTACTTC. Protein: CASSLGDNSYEQYF.

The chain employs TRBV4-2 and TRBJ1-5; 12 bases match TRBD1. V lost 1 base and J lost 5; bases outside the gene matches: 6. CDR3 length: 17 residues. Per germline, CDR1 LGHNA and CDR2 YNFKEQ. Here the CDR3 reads CASSQGGGQGAYQPQHF. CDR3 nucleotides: TGTGCCAGCAGCCAAGGGGGGGGACAGGGGGCTTATCAGCCCCAGCATTTT.

The CDR3 DNA sequence: TGCGCCAGCAGCTGGAGGCAGAACCATGAGCAGTTCTTC. Translation gives CASSWRQNHEQFF. The rearrangement joins TRBV4-1 to TRBJ2-1; maybe TRBD2 (5 bases). V lost 5 bases, J lost 8 bases, and 13 bases lay in between. In germline, CDR1 is MGHRA, CDR2 YSYEKL. The CDR3 sequence is 13 residues long.

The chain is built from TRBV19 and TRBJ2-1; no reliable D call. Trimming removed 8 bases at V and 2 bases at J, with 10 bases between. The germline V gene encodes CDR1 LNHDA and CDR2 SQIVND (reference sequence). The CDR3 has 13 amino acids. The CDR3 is CASESRAYNEQFF. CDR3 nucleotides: TGTGCCAGTGAGTCGCGCGCCTACAATGAGCAGTTCTTC. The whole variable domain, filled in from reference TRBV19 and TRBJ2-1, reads DGGITQSPKYLFRKEGQNVTLSCEQNLNHDAMYWYRQDPGQGLRLIYYSQIVNDFQKGDIAEGYSVSREKKESFPLTVTSAQKNPTAFYLCASESRAYNEQFFGPGTRLTVL.

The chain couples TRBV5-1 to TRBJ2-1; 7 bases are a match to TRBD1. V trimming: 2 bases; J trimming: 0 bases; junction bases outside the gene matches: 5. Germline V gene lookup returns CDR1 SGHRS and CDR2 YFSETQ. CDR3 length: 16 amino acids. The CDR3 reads CASSFTGEPSYNEQFF. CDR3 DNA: TGCGCCAGCAGCTTTACAGGGGAACCCTCCTACAATGAGCAGTTCTTC.

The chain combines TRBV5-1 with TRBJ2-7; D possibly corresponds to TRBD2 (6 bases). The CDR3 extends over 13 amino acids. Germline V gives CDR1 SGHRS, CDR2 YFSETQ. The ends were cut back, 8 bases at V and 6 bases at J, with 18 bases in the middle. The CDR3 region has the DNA TGCGCCAGTACCCGGGAGTCCCTTGGCGAGCAGTACTTC. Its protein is CASTRESLGEQYF. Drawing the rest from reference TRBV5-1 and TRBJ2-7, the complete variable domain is KAGVTQTPRYLIKTRGQQVTLSCSPISGHRSVSWYQQTPGQGLQFLFEYFSETQRNKGNFPGRFSGRQFSNSRSEMNVSTLELGDSALYLCASTRESLGEQYFGPGTRLTVT.

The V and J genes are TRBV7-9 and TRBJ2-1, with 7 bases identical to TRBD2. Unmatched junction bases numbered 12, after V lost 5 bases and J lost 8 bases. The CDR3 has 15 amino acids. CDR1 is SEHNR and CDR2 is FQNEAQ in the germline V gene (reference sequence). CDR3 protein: CASSPWTSRAHEQFF. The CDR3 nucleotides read TGTGCCAGCAGCCCATGGACTAGTCGAGCCCATGAGCAGTTCTTC.

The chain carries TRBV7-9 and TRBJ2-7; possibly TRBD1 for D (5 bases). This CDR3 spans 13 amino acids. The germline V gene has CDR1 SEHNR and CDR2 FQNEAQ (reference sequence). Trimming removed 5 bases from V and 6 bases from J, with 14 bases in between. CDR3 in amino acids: CASSPQGFGEQYF. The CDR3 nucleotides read TGTGCCAGCAGCCCCCAGGGTTTTGGCGAGCAGTACTTC.

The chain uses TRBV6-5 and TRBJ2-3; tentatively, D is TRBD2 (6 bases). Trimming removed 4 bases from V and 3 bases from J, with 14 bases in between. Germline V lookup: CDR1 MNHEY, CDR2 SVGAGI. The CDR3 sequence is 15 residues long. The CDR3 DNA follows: TGTGCCAGCAGTTCAGCCCTAGCGACTACAGATACGCAGTATTTT. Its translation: CASSSALATTDTQYF.

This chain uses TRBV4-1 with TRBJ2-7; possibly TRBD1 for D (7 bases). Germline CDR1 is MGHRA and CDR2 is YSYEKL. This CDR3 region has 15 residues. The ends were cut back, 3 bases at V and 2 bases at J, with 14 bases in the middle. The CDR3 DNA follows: TGCGCCAGCAGCCACCCAGGGGGGAGCGCCTACGAGCAGTACTTC. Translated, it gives CASSHPGGSAYEQYF.

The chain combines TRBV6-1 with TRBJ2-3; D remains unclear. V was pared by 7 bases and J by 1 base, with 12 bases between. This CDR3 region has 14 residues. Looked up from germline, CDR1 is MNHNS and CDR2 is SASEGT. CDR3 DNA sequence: TGTGCCAGCATCTCTAGATTTGGCACAGATACGCAGTATTTT. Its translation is CASISRFGTDTQYF.

The CDR3 loop is CASSLRLAGDIQYF. CDR3 DNA: TGTGCCAGCAGCTTAAGACTAGCGGGAGACATTCAGTACTTC. This chain links TRBV7-3 with TRBJ2-4; 12 positions match TRBD2. The CDR3 consists of 14 residues. The V gene's germline CDR1 is SGHTA and CDR2 FQGTGA. V lost 1 base, J lost 8 bases, and 0 bases stayed unmatched. Variable domain in full (rest from reference TRBV7-3 and TRBJ2-4): GAGVSQTPSNKVTEKGKYVELRCDPISGHTALYWYRQSLGQGPEFLIYFQGTGAADDSGLPNDRFFAVRPEGSVSTLKIQRTERGDSAVYLCASSLRLAGDIQYFGAGTRLSVL.

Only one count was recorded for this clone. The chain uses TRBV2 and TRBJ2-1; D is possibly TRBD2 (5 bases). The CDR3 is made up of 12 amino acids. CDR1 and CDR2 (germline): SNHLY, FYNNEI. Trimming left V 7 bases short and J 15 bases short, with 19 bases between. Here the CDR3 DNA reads TGTGCCAGCAACTCTCCCGGGATTCCGCCGTTCTTC. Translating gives CASNSPGIPPFF.

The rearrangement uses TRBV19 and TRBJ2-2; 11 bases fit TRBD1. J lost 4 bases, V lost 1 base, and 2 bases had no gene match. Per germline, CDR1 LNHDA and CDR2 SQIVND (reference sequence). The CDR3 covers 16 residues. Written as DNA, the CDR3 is TGTGCCAGTAGTATAGTGGGACAGGGGGTCACCGGGGAGCTGTTTTTT. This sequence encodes CASSIVGQGVTGELFF. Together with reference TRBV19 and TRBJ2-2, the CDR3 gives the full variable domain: DGGITQSPKYLFRKEGQNVTLSCEQNLNHDAMYWYRQDPGQGLRLIYYSQIVNDFQKGDIAEGYSVSREKKESFPLTVTSAQKNPTAFYLCASSIVGQGVTGELFFGEGSRLTVL.

This CDR3 reads CSVEIVSNEQFF. CDR3 bases: TGCAGCGTTGAGATAGTTTCCAATGAGCAGTTCTTC. The chain recombines TRBV29-1 with TRBJ2-1; D is ambiguous. This CDR3 contains 12 residues. Looked up from germline, CDR1 is SQVTM and CDR2 is ANQGSEA. Trimming took off 3 bases at V and 6 bases at J, with 9 bases between the two ends.

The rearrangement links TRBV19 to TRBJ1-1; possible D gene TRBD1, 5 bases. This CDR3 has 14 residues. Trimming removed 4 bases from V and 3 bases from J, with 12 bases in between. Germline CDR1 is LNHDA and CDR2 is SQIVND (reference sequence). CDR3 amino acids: CASSKGREDTEAFF. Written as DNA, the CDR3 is TGTGCCAGTAGTAAGGGCAGGGAGGACACTGAAGCTTTCTTT.

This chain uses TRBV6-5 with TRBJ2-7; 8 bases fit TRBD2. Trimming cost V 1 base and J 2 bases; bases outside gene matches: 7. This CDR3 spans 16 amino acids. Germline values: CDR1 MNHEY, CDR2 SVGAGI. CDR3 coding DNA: TGTGCCAGCAGTTACTGGGGGACTAGTTCCGCCTACGAGCAGTACTTC. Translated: CASSYWGTSSAYEQYF.

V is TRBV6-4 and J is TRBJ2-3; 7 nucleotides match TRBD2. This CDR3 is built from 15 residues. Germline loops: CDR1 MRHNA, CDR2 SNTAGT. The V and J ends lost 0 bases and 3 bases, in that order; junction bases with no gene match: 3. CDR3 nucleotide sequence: TGTGCCAGCAGTGACTCGGCGGGAGCTACAGATACGCAGTATTTT. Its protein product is CASSDSAGATDTQYF.

The chain's CDR3 is CSVPLQGDSGEQYF. The CDR3 coding sequence is TGCAGCGTTCCTCTACAGGGAGATTCGGGGGAGCAGTACTTC. The chain links TRBV29-1 to TRBJ2-7, with D perhaps TRBD1 (6 bases). The CDR3 is made up of 14 amino acids. Germline V lookup: CDR1 SQVTM, CDR2 ANQGSEA. Deletions cut 5 bases from V and 7 bases from J, with 21 bases between.

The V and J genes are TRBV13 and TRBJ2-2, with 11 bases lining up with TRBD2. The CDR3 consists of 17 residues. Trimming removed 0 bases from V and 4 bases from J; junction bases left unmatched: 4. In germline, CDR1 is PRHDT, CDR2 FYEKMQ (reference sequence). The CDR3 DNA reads TGTGCCAGCAGCTTAGGACTAGCGGGAGCTGGCACCGGGGAGCTGTTTTTT. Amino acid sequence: CASSLGLAGAGTGELFF.

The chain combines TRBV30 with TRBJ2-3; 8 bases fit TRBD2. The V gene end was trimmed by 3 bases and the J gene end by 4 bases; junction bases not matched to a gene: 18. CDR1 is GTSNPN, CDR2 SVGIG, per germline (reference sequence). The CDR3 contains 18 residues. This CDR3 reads CAWRIERGMAPYPDTQYF. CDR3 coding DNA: TGTGCCTGGAGGATTGAGCGGGGGATGGCACCTTATCCAGATACGCAGTATTTT.

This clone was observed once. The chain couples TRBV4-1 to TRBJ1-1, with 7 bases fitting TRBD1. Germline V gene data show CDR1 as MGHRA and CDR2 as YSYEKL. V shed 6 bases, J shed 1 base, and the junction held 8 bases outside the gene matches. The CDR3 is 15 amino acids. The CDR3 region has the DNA TGCGCCAGCAGGGTCTGGGACAGCACGAACACTGAAGCTTTCTTT. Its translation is CASRVWDSTNTEAFF.

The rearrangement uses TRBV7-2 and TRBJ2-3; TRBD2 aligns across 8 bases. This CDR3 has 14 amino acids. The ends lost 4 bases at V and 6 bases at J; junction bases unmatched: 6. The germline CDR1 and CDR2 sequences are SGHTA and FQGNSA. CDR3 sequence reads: CASSSGLARDTQYF. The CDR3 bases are TGTGCCAGCAGCTCCGGACTAGCCCGGGATACGCAGTATTTT.

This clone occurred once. The CDR3 reads CASRENTGNLHYGYTF. The CDR3 DNA follows: TGTGCCAGTAGGGAGAATACAGGAAACCTTCACTATGGCTACACCTTC. This rearrangement joins TRBV19 to TRBJ1-2, with D maybe TRBD1 (5 bases). Deletions cut 6 bases from V and 3 bases from J, with 20 bases between. The CDR3 contains 16 residues. Germline V gene data show CDR1 as LNHDA and CDR2 as SQIVND (reference sequence).

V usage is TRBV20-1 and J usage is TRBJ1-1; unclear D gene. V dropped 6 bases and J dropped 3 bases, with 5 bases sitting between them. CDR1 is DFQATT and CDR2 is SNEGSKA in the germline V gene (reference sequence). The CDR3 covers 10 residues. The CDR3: CSAPDTEAFF. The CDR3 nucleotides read TGCAGTGCGCCAGACACTGAAGCTTTCTTT.

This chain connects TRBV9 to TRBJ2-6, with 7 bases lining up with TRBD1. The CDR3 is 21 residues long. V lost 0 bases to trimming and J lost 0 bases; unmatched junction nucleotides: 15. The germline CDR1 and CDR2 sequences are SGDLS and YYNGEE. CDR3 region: CASSVVFSDGQADSGANVLTF. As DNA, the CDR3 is TGTGCCAGCAGCGTAGTGTTTTCGGATGGACAGGCTGACTCTGGGGCCAACGTCCTGACTTTC.